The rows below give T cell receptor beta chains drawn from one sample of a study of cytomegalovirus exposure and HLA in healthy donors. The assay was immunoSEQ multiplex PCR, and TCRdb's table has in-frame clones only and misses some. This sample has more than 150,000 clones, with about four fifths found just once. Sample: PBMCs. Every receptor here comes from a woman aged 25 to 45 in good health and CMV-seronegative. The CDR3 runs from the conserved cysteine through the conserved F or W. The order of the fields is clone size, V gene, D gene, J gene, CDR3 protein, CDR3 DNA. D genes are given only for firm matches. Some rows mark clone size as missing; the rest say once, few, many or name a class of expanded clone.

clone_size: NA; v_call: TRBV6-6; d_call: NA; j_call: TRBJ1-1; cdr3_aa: CASSYSSYTEAFF; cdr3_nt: TGTGCCAGCAGTTACTCGAGTTACACTGAAGCTTTCTTT
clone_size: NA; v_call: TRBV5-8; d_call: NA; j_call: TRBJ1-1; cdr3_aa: CASSLALDSSMNTEAFF; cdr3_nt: TGTGCCAGCAGCTTGGCCCTGGACAGTTCCATGAACACTGAAGCTTTCTTT
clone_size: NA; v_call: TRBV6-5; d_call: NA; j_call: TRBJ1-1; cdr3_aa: CASSSPGEKAFF; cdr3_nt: TGTGCCAGCAGTTCCCCGGGGGAGAAAGCTTTCTTT
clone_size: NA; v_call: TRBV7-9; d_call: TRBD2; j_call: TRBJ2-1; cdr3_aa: CASSPSGVNEQFF; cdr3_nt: TGTGCCAGCAGCCCTAGCGGGGTCAATGAGCAGTTCTTC
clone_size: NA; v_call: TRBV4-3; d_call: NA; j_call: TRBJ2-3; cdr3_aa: CASSRQSTDTQYF; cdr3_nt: TGCGCCAGCAGCCGACAAAGCACAGATACGCAGTATTTT
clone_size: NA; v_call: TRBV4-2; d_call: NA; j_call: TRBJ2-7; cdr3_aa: CASRKGTAGLSYEQYF; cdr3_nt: TGTGCCAGCAGAAAAGGGACGGCGGGGCTCTCCTACGAGCAGTACTTC
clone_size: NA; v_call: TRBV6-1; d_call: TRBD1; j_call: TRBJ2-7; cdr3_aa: CASSLLQGRYEQYF; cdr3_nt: TGTGCCAGCAGTCTATTACAGGGGAGATACGAGCAGTACTTC
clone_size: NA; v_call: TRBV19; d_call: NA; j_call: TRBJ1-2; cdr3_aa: CASSRQALYGYTF; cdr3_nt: TGTGCCAGTAGTAGACAGGCCCTCTATGGCTACACCTTC
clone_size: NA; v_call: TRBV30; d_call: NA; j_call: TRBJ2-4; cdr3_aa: CAWSVLESIQYF; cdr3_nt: TGTGCCTGGAGTGTACTGGAGAGCATTCAGTACTTC
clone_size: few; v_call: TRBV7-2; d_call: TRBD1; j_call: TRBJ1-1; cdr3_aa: CASPGRNRGNTEAFF; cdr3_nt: TGTGCCAGCCCGGGAAGAAACAGGGGGAACACTGAAGCTTTCTTT
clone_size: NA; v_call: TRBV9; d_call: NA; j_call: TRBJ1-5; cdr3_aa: CASSVGPGFQPQHF; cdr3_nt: TGTGCCAGCAGCGTAGGTCCAGGGTTTCAGCCCCAGCATTTT
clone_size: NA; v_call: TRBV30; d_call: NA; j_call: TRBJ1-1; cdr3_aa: CAWSVGGYTEAFF; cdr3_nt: TGTGCCTGGAGTGTGGGGGGGTACACTGAAGCTTTCTTT
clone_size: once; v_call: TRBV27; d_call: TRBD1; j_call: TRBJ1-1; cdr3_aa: CASSFPPPGQGNTEAFF; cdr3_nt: TGTGCCAGCAGTTTTCCCCCTCCGGGACAGGGTAACACTGAAGCTTTCTTT
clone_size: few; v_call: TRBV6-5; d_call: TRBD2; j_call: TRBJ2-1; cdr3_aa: CASRPRGGHNEQFF; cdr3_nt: TGTGCCAGCAGACCGCGGGGGGGCCACAATGAGCAGTTCTTC
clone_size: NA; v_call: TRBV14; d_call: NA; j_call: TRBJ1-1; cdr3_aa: CASSHKSTGTEAFF; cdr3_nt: TGTGCCAGCAGCCATAAATCTACGGGGACTGAAGCTTTCTTT
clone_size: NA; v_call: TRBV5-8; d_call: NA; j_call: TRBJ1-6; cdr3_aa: CASQSRLGSPLHF; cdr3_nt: TGTGCCAGCCAATCCCGCCTAGGTTCACCCCTCCACTTT
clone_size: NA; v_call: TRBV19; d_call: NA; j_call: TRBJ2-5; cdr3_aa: CASTPTSLGETQYF; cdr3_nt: TGTGCCAGTACCCCCACCAGCCTAGGAGAGACCCAGTACTTC
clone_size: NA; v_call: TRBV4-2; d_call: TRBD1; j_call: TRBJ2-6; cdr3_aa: CASRGWDRGGSGANVLTF; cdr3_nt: TGTGCCAGCAGGGGTTGGGACAGGGGGGGATCTGGGGCCAACGTCCTGACTTTC
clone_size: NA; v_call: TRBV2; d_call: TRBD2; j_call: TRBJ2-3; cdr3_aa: CASSDPSRRGGTDTQYF; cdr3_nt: TGTGCCAGCAGTGACCCCTCGCGGCGGGGGGGAACAGATACGCAGTATTTT
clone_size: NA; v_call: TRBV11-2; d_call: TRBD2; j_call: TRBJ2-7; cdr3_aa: CASSSGLAGGRQYF; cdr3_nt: TGTGCCAGCAGCTCCGGACTAGCGGGGGGCCGGCAGTACTTC
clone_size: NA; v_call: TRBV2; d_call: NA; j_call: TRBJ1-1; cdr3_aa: CASRVQGPSTEAFF; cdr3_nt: TGTGCCAGCAGAGTACAGGGACCCAGCACTGAAGCTTTCTTT
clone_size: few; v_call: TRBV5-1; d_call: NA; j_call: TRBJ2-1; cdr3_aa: CASSLAPSPTFGEQFF; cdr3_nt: TGCGCCAGCAGCTTGGCCCCTAGTCCCACTTTCGGTGAGCAGTTCTTC
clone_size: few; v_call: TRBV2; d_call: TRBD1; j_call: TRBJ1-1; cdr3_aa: CASSGGTGGGTEAFF; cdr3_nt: TGTGCCAGCAGTGGCGGGACAGGGGGCGGGACTGAAGCTTTCTTT
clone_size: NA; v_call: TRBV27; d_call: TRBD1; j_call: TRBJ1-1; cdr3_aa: CASSFQGQGMNTEAFF; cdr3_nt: TGTGCCAGCAGTTTCCAGGGACAGGGAATGAACACTGAAGCTTTCTTT
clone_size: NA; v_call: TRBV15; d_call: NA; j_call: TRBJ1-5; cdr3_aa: CATSGQNQPQHF; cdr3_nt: TGTGCCACCAGCGGCCAGAATCAGCCCCAGCATTTT
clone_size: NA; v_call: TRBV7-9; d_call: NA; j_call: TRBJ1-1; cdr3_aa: CASSLASDTEAFF; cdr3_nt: TGTGCCAGCAGCTTAGCGAGTGACACTGAAGCTTTCTTT
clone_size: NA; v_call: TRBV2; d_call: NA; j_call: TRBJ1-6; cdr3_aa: CASSDGISSYNSPLHF; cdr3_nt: TGTGCCAGCAGTGATGGCATTTCCTCCTATAATTCACCCCTCCACTTT
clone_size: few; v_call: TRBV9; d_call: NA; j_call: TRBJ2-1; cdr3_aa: CASSVPTGPNEQFF; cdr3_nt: TGTGCCAGCAGCGTACCTACAGGGCCCAATGAGCAGTTCTTC
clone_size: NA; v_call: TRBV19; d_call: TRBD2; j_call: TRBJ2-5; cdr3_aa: CASSTPSGGAGETQYF; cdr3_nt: TGTGCCAGTAGTACCCCTAGCGGGGGGGCCGGGGAGACCCAGTACTTC
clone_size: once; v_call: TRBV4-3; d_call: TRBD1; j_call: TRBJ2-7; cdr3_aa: CASSQEVVQGGEQYF; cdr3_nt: TGCGCCAGCAGCCAAGAAGTAGTACAGGGGGGCGAGCAGTACTTC
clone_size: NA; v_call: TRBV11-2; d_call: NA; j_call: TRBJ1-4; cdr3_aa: CASSFGLVRDNEKLFF; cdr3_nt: TGTGCCAGCAGCTTCGGGTTGGTCAGAGACAATGAAAAACTGTTTTTT
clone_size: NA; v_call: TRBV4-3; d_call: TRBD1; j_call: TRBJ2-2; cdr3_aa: CASSQRTGVTGELFF; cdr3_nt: TGCGCCAGCAGCCAGAGGACAGGGGTCACCGGGGAGCTGTTTTTT